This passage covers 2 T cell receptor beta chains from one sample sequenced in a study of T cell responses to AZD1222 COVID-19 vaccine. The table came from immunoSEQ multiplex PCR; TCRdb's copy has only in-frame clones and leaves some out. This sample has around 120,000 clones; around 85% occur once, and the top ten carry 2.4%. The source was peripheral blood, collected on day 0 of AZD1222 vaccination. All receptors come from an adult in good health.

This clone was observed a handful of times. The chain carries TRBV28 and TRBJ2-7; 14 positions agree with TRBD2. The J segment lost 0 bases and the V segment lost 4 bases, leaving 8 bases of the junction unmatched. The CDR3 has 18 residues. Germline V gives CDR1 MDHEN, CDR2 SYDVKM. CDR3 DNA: TGTGCCAGCAGTTCCGCGACTAGCGGGAGGGGGAGCTCCTACGAGCAGTACTTC. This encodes CASSSATSGRGSSYEQYF.

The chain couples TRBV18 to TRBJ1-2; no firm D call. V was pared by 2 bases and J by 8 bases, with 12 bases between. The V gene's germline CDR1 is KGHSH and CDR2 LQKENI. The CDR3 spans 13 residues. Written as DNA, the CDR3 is TGTGCCAGCTCACCAAGTCACGCCGGGGGCTACACCTTC. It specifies CASSPSHAGGYTF.